One and the same sample provided the 5 T cell receptor beta chains below, sequenced in a study of vaccination effects on CD4 cells after COVID-19. Clones were read by immunoSEQ multiplex PCR, and TCRdb kept only the in-frame ones, dropping some. The repertoire has more than 30,000 clones, roughly two thirds of them found once; the top ten carry under 30%. Within the ViraFEST assay, antigen-specific CD4+ T cells underwent expansion with viral peptide pools prior to sequencing. Having been cultured for roughly 10 days, the cells underwent CD4+ T cell isolation. The antigens for these receptors are not known. The starting material was CD4+ T cells from PBMCs cultured with HCoV-229E spike peptides, obtained before COVID-19 vaccination. The receptors shown here come from a human donor who received a COVID-19 vaccine.

In its sample, this clone was seen once. V usage is TRBV6-5 and J usage is TRBJ2-7; D is possibly TRBD1 (6 bases). V lost 7 bases to trimming and J lost 4 bases, with 8 bases between them. This CDR3 is 11 amino acids long. Germline CDR1 and CDR2: MNHEY and SVGAGI. DNA of the CDR3: TGTGCCAGCACAGACAGGTACGAGCAGTACTTC. It yields the protein CASTDRYEQYF.

The V gene is TRBV20-1, the J gene TRBJ2-1; TRBD1 or TRBD2 may be the D gene (5 bases each). Germline V lookup: CDR1 DFQATT, CDR2 SNEGSKA (reference sequence). The V end lost 5 bases, the J end lost 12 bases, and 11 bases lay between the germline ends. The CDR3 length is 10 residues. In DNA form, the CDR3 reads TGCAGTGCTGGGTTAGGGACGCAGTTCTTC. It translates to CSAGLGTQFF.

This clone appeared a few times. The rearrangement links TRBV5-1 to TRBJ1-1; TRBD1 matches at 9 bases. V lost 0 bases and J lost 8; bases outside the gene matches: 5. The V gene's germline CDR1 is SGHRS and CDR2 YFSETQ. The CDR3 is made up of 14 amino acids. The CDR3 DNA follows: TGCGCCAGCAGCTTGGAACAGGGGGCATGGGAAGCTTTCTTT. It specifies CASSLEQGAWEAFF. Drawing the rest from reference TRBV5-1 and TRBJ1-1, the complete variable domain is KAGVTQTPRYLIKTRGQQVTLSCSPISGHRSVSWYQQTPGQGLQFLFEYFSETQRNKGNFPGRFSGRQFSNSRSEMNVSTLELGDSALYLCASSLEQGAWEAFFGQGTRLTVV.

V is TRBV5-1 and J is TRBJ1-2; D is possibly TRBD1 (5 bases). V was pared by 0 bases and J by 4 bases, with 10 bases between. The length of the CDR3 is 14 residues. From germline, CDR1 is SGHRS and CDR2 YFSETQ. CDR3 in amino acids: CASSLDGTAYGYTF. The CDR3 DNA reads TGCGCCAGCAGCTTGGACGGGACGGCCTATGGCTACACCTTC.

V usage is TRBV6-5 and J usage is TRBJ1-2, with D maybe TRBD1 (5 bases). Trimming pared 5 bases from V and 4 bases from J, leaving 17 bases between. Germline assignment: CDR1 MNHEY and CDR2 SVGAGI. The CDR3 runs 15 residues. CDR3 nucleotides: TGTGCCAGCAGTCCCCTGAAGGGGCAGGGCTATGGCTACACCTTC. The encoded protein is CASSPLKGQGYGYTF.